Each of the 17 T cell receptor beta chains below was sequenced from the same sample in a study of technical replicates of blood from a few donors. The protocol was immunoSEQ multiplex PCR, while the TCRdb copy is restricted to in-frame clones and leaves out a portion. The data show approximately 77,000 clones, around 94% seen once. Sequencing was carried out using T cells isolated from PBMCs. The source is a human donor in good health.

This clone was seen only once. The identical CDR3 is also encoded by other nucleotide sequences in the sample. The chain combines TRBV6-5 with TRBJ2-5; D is unresolved. CDR1 is MNHEY and CDR2 is SVGAGI in the germline V gene. The CDR3 spans 12 residues. V was cut by 2 bases and J by 3 bases, with 4 bases left in between. CDR3 in amino acids: CASSYPEETQYF. The CDR3 region has the DNA TGTGCCAGCAGTTACCCTGAAGAGACCCAGTACTTC.

To note about this clone: The CDR3 does not close with the conserved phenylalanine or tryptophan, likely indicating a read error. The chain is built from TRBV6-5 and TRBJ1-1; tentative D call: TRBD1 (5 bases). In germline, CDR1 is MNHEY, CDR2 SVGAGI. The CDR3 totals 13 residues. V shed 6 bases and J shed 3 bases, with 11 bases lying between them. Here the CDR3 reads CASRRTGYTEAFL. The CDR3 DNA sequence: TGTGCCAGCAGGCGCACAGGTTACACTGAAGCTTTCCTT.

The chain uses TRBV28 and TRBJ1-2; 9 nucleotides line up with TRBD1. The J segment lost 4 bases and the V segment lost 5 bases, leaving 8 bases of the junction unmatched. CDR1 and CDR2 (germline): MDHEN, SYDVKM. This CDR3 has 15 amino acids. This CDR3 is CASSTGGQFFYGYTF. In DNA, the CDR3 is TGTGCCAGCAGTACAGGGGGCCAGTTTTTCTATGGCTACACCTTC.

The chain has TRBV6-6 and TRBJ2-5, with a tentative D call TRBD2 (6 bases). Germline V gene sequence: CDR1 MNHNY, CDR2 SVGAGI (reference sequence). Between the trimmed V and J ends, which lost 6 bases and 4 bases, there was a span of 15 bases. The CDR3 covers 14 residues. This CDR3 reads CASRPGGLVETQYF. DNA for the CDR3: TGTGCCAGCAGGCCCGGGGGTTTGGTAGAGACCCAGTACTTC.

The V call is TRBV6-1, the J call TRBJ1-3; the match to TRBD1 covers 12 bases. Germline CDR1 reads MNHNS; CDR2 reads SASEGT. With 7 bases clipped from V and 7 bases from J, the junction kept 5 bases outside the gene matches. The CDR3 loop spans 14 amino acids. The CDR3 loop reads CASNRGQGANTIYF. For the CDR3, the DNA is TGTGCCAGCAATAGGGGACAGGGGGCTAACACCATATATTTT.

The chain is built from TRBV5-1 and TRBJ2-1; 11 positions match TRBD1. Per the germline V gene, CDR1 is SGHRS and CDR2 is YFSETQ. V gave up 0 bases and J gave up 9 bases; unmatched junction bases: 8. CDR3 length: 16 amino acids. CDR3 amino acids: CASSLGLDRGLSEQFF. The CDR3 coding sequence is TGCGCCAGCAGCTTGGGTCTGGACAGGGGGCTAAGTGAGCAGTTCTTC.

This clone has a handful of counts. Germline is not matched at one junction end, which may reflect a read error. This rearrangement joins TRBV6-1 to TRBJ2-7, with D uncertain. The CDR3 sequence is 12 residues long. Germline CDR1 reads MNHNS; CDR2 reads SASEGT. Here the CDR3 reads CASSEAYYEQYF. The DNA of the CDR3 is TGTGCCAGCAGCGAAGCATACTACGAGCAGTACTTC.

The J gene is TRBJ2-5, the V gene TRBV2; 9 bases agree with TRBD1. Trimming took 6 bases from V and 4 from J; bases not matched to a gene: 3. The CDR3 is 13 residues long. Germline V gene sequence: CDR1 SNHLY, CDR2 FYNNEI. The CDR3 DNA is TGTGCCAGCAGCGGACAGGGGCTAGAGACCCAGTACTTC. Translated: CASSGQGLETQYF.

V and J are TRBV30 and TRBJ2-7; 9 bases fit TRBD2. This CDR3 comprises 14 residues. V lost 4 bases, J lost 5 bases, and 9 bases stayed unmatched. CDR1 is GTSNPN, CDR2 SVGIG, per germline (reference sequence). Here the CDR3 reads CAWKVGLARHEQYF. The CDR3 DNA is TGTGCCTGGAAAGTGGGACTAGCTAGGCACGAGCAGTACTTC.

The rearrangement joins TRBV28 to TRBJ1-2, with TRBD1 identical over 8 bases. Germline-derived CDR1 and CDR2 are MDHEN and SYDVKM. With 1 base clipped from V and 2 bases from J, the junction kept 6 bases outside the gene matches. CDR3 length: 16 amino acids. CDR3 DNA: TGTGCCAGCAGTTTATACCCACAGGGGGGAAACTATGGCTACACCTTC. The encoded protein is CASSLYPQGGNYGYTF.

The chain recombines TRBV27 with TRBJ2-1, with TRBD2 matching over 9 bases. The trim removed 7 bases at V and 6 bases at J, leaving 7 bases unmatched. CDR1 MNHEY and CDR2 SMNVEV come from the germline V gene (reference sequence). The CDR3 length is 14 residues. The CDR3 reads CASNYVSGSNEQFF. The CDR3 nucleotides are TGTGCCAGCAACTATGTTAGCGGGAGCAATGAGCAGTTCTTC.

The chain joins TRBV28 to TRBJ2-1; TRBD2 agrees at 11 bases. CDR1 MDHEN and CDR2 SYDVKM come from the germline V gene. The CDR3 is 15 amino acids. The V and J ends lost 6 bases and 2 bases, in that order; junction bases with no gene match: 3. The CDR3 DNA reads as TGTGCCAGCAGGCTAGCGGGAGGACCCTACAATGAGCAGTTCTTC. This encodes CASRLAGGPYNEQFF. Full variable domain (remainder filled in from reference TRBV28 and TRBJ2-1): DVKVTQSSRYLVKRTGEKVFLECVQDMDHENMFWYRQDPGLGLRLIYFSYDVKMKEKGDIPEGYSVSREKKERFSLILESASTNQTSMYLCASRLAGGPYNEQFFGPGTRLTVL.

V is TRBV18 and J is TRBJ2-6; the match to TRBD1 covers 11 bases. J was trimmed by 4 bases and V by 3 bases; bases with no gene match: 17. Germline V lookup: CDR1 KGHSH, CDR2 LQKENI. The CDR3 totals 21 residues. The CDR3 bases are TGTGCCAGCTCACCTTTTCATTCGGACAGGGGGCTTGCTGAGGGGGCCAACGTCCTGACTTTC. This encodes CASSPFHSDRGLAEGANVLTF. Full variable domain (rest looked up from reference TRBV18 and TRBJ2-6): NAGVMQNPRHLVRRRGQEARLRCSPMKGHSHVYWYRQLPEEGLKFMVYLQKENIIDESGMPKERFSAEFPKEGPSILRIQQVVRGDSAAYFCASSPFHSDRGLAEGANVLTFGAGSRLTVL.

The chain couples TRBV29-1 to TRBJ2-5, with TRBD1 identical over 10 bases. The CDR3 totals 15 residues. Per the germline V gene, CDR1 is SQVTM and CDR2 is ANQGSEA. The junction had 12 bases not matched to a gene; V was cut back by 6 bases and J by 5 bases. The CDR3 loop reads CSVSRGQGSSETQYF. In nucleotides, the CDR3 is TGCAGCGTCTCCCGGGGACAGGGGTCTTCGGAGACCCAGTACTTC.

This chain uses TRBV6-5 with TRBJ2-2; the D is unclear. Trimming left V 3 bases short and J 7 bases short, with 6 bases between. The germline gives CDR1 MNHEY, CDR2 SVGAGI. The CDR3 length is 12 residues. DNA for the CDR3: TGTGCCAGCAGTTATGAGATCGGGGAGCTGTTTTTT. Translation: CASSYEIGELFF.

The chain has TRBV5-6 and TRBJ2-1, with 8 bases that match TRBD1. The CDR3 has 15 amino acids. Germline lookup yields CDR1 SGHDT and CDR2 YYEEEE. Germline trimming cut 4 bases from V and 4 bases from J; bases unmatched to any gene: 7. In DNA, the CDR3 is TGTGCCAGCAGCCAAACAGGGGGTCGGTACAATGAGCAGTTCTTC. Its protein product is CASSQTGGRYNEQFF.

The chain combines TRBV30 with TRBJ2-1; 13 nucleotides align to TRBD2. The V segment lost 3 bases and the J segment 6 bases; nucleotides outside the gene matches: 2. This CDR3 contains 14 residues. Germline CDR1 reads GTSNPN; CDR2 reads SVGIG (reference sequence). The CDR3 loop is CAWRTSGGGNEQFF. CDR3 bases: TGTGCCTGGAGAACTAGCGGGGGGGGCAATGAGCAGTTCTTC.